Listed here are 28 T cell receptor beta chains from one sample, sequenced in a study of T-cell reconstitution after alpha-beta-depleted transplantation in children (dated by TCRdb to the mid-2010s). The library was made by PCR. Instrument used: Illumina HiSeq 2500. Molecular barcoding was employed in the preparation of TCR libraries, with unique molecular identifiers being used to normalize TCRbeta repertoire quantification. In TCRdb, the public reads were trimmed at Q25 with fastp and aligned with MiXCR, with productive beta chains retained. Here each entry gathers all rows of one CDR3 protein and keeps the most common genes and DNA. The sample contains approximately 250,000 distinct CDR3 sequences, about 26% of them found a single time. Of the sample, roughly 2.7% falls within the top ten clones. The sample's treatment or condition label is to be understood as: allogeneic hematopoietic cell transplantation with graft depleted of TCRalphabeta T cells and CD19 B cells.

Material: PBMCs, obtained before TCRalphabeta/CD19-depleted stem cell transplant. These receptors all stem from a girl aged 2 to 9 with Fanconi anemia, due to receive a stem cell transplant.

This clonotype was detected many times. This sequence joins TRBV20-1 and TRBJ2-5; D remains ambiguous. There are 11 residues in the CDR3. The germline V gene encodes CDR1 DFQATT and CDR2 SNEGSKA (reference sequence). The germline V and J ends were trimmed by 1 base and 8 bases, with 8 bases remaining between them. The CDR3 bases are TGCAGTGCTAGAGGCCCTAAAACCCAGTACTTC. Its translation is CSARGPKTQYF.

This clonotype was counted ten times or more. This chain links TRBV20-1 with TRBJ2-3; 8 bases are a match to TRBD2. The trim removed 3 bases at V and 5 bases at J, leaving 4 bases unmatched. Germline V gene lookup returns CDR1 DFQATT and CDR2 SNEGSKA (reference sequence). This CDR3 spans 13 amino acids. The CDR3 DNA is TGCAGTGCTAGCGGGGGGGTCGAAGATACGCAGTATTTT. This gives the protein CSASGGVEDTQYF.

This clonotype was picked up a small number of times. This chain uses TRBV29-1 with TRBJ2-2, with D possibly matching TRBD1 (5 bases). Between the trimmed V and J ends, which lost 4 bases and 2 bases, there was a span of 8 bases. The CDR3 is made up of 13 amino acids. Germline V CDR1 and CDR2: SQVTM, ANQGSEA. CDR3 DNA: TGCAGCGTTGCAGGGTTCAACACCGGGGAGCTGTTTTTT. This sequence encodes CSVAGFNTGELFF.

The CDR3 sequence: CASSLSETSGTVENEQFF. CDR3 DNA: TGTGCCAGCAGTTTATCAGAGACTAGCGGGACGGTTGAGAATGAGCAGTTCTTC. The J gene is TRBJ2-1, the V gene TRBV28; 11 bases are shared with TRBD2. V was pared by 1 base and J by 7 bases, with 12 bases of the junction left unmatched. CDR3 length: 18 amino acids. Germline loops: CDR1 MDHEN, CDR2 SYDVKM. Using reference TRBV28 and TRBJ2-1 for the parts outside the CDR3, the full variable domain is DVKVTQSSRYLVKRTGEKVFLECVQDMDHENMFWYRQDPGLGLRLIYFSYDVKMKEKGDIPEGYSVSREKKERFSLILESASTNQTSMYLCASSLSETSGTVENEQFFGPGTRLTVL.

V is TRBV12-3 or TRBV12-4 and J is TRBJ2-1; D perhaps matches TRBD1 (6 bases). The V end lost 5 bases, the J end lost 7 bases, and 24 bases lay between the germline ends. The CDR3 length is 17 residues. The CDR3, as DNA: TGTGCCAGCAGTCCCCAGGGCGGCCGAAAAGGGGGAAATGAGCAGTTCTTC. Translated, it gives CASSPQGGRKGGNEQFF.

This clonotype occurred many times. The chain is built from TRBV20-1 and TRBJ2-7; TRBD2 matches at 12 bases. This CDR3 comprises 14 residues. J was trimmed by 1 base and V by 5 bases; bases with no gene match: 3. Germline loops: CDR1 DFQATT, CDR2 SNEGSKA (reference sequence). The CDR3 DNA reads TGCAGTGCTGACGGACTAGCGGGATCCTACGAGCAGTACTTC. As protein: CSADGLAGSYEQYF.

In its sample, this clonotype was seen once. The CDR3 DNA sequence: TGTGCCAGCAGCTTACAGGGGGGGAACACCGGGGAGCTGTTTTTT. Its translation: CASSLQGGNTGELFF. The chain combines TRBV7-3 with TRBJ2-2; D may be TRBD1 (7 bases). CDR3 length: 15 amino acids. Trimming shortened V by 2 bases and J by 1 base, and 8 bases separated the two germline ends. In germline, CDR1 is SGHTA, CDR2 FQGTGA.

This clonotype was detected a few times. The chain links TRBV20-1 to TRBJ1-2; D is perhaps TRBD1 (5 bases). The CDR3 loop spans 12 amino acids. Germline V gives CDR1 DFQATT, CDR2 SNEGSKA (reference sequence). Trimming cost V 2 bases and J 8 bases, with 12 bases left between them. This CDR3 reads CSARLQGRGYTF. In DNA form, the CDR3 reads TGCAGTGCTAGACTCCAGGGAAGGGGCTACACCTTC.

This clonotype was recorded many times. The rearrangement joins TRBV20-1 to TRBJ1-5, with D tentatively TRBD1 (5 bases). Germline CDR1 and CDR2: DFQATT and SNEGSKA (reference sequence). This CDR3 is built from 13 residues. V gave up 6 bases and J gave up 0 bases, with 9 bases separating them. The CDR3 DNA reads TGCAGTGCAATGACAGATAGCAATCAGCCCCAGCATTTT. This encodes CSAMTDSNQPQHF.

On this clonotype: A much bigger clone sits one base away, suggesting this may be a read error. The chain has TRBV12-3 or TRBV12-4 and TRBJ1-1; TRBD1 agrees at 7 bases. Trimming cost V 3 bases and J 6 bases; bases outside gene matches: 7. This CDR3 is built from 14 residues. This CDR3 is CASSFGTAFPEAFF. In DNA form, the CDR3 reads TGTGCCAGCAGTTTTGGGACAGCGTTCCCTGAAGCTTTCTTT.

This clonotype was detected a few times. The rearrangement joins TRBV9 to TRBJ2-7, with D possibly TRBD2 on 6 matching bases. V gave up 0 bases and J gave up 3 bases, with 10 bases separating them. This CDR3 contains 14 residues. The germline V gene has CDR1 SGDLS and CDR2 YYNGEE. The CDR3 DNA reads as TGTGCCAGCAGCGTAGAACTAGCAGGCTACGAGCAGTACTTC. Amino acids: CASSVELAGYEQYF.

The chain links TRBV20-1 to TRBJ2-7; TRBD2 aligns across 11 bases. Trimming at V came to 6 bases and at J to 0 bases, leaving 4 bases not matched to a gene. Germline-derived CDR1 and CDR2 are DFQATT and SNEGSKA (reference sequence). The CDR3 is made up of 14 amino acids. In DNA form, the CDR3 reads TGCAGTGCCACGGGACTAGCGGACTCCTACGAGCAGTACTTC. As protein: CSATGLADSYEQYF.

There are many counts of this clonotype. The chain is built from TRBV10-1 and TRBJ2-3; no reliable D call. CDR3 length: 15 residues. Trimming pared 5 bases from V and 2 bases from J, leaving 14 bases between. From germline, CDR1 is WNHNN and CDR2 SYGVQD (reference sequence). CDR3 protein: CASSNGRGTTDTQYF. DNA for the CDR3: TGCGCCAGCAGTAATGGACGAGGAACCACAGATACGCAGTATTTT.

This clonotype has a handful of counts. This chain uses TRBV5-1 with TRBJ1-2; TRBD1 is a possible D gene (6 bases). The CDR3 is 14 residues long. Germline CDR1 and CDR2: SGHRS and YFSETQ. Trimming cost V 0 bases and J 3 bases, with 9 bases left between them. The CDR3 region is CASSLVGADYGYTF. CDR3 sequence (DNA): TGCGCCAGCAGCTTGGTGGGGGCGGACTATGGCTACACCTTC.

Many counts were recorded for this clonotype. The DNA for the CDR3 is TGCAGTGCTAGGTCTCAGGGGGCGTTTGAGACCCAGTACTTC. It encodes CSARSQGAFETQYF. The V and J genes are TRBV20-1 and TRBJ2-5; TRBD1 aligns across 8 bases. This CDR3 region has 14 residues. V was clipped by 3 bases and J by 5 bases; unmatched bases: 8. Germline V lookup: CDR1 DFQATT, CDR2 SNEGSKA (reference sequence).

This clonotype was seen ten or more times. J is TRBJ2-7 and V is TRBV25-1; 8 positions agree with TRBD1. The V segment lost 4 bases and the J segment 6 bases; nucleotides outside the gene matches: 8. The germline CDR1 and CDR2 sequences are MGHDK and SYGVNS. The CDR3 has 14 amino acids. The CDR3 sequence is CASSVDRGVGEQYF. The DNA for the CDR3 is TGTGCCAGCAGTGTCGACAGGGGAGTGGGCGAGCAGTACTTC.

The chain employs TRBV5-1 and TRBJ2-2; D is possibly TRBD2 (5 bases). Germline values: CDR1 SGHRS, CDR2 YFSETQ. Trimming left V 2 bases short and J 5 bases short, with 16 bases between. This CDR3 is 16 amino acids long. The CDR3 loop is CASSLRVRGRTGELFF. CDR3 DNA sequence: TGCGCCAGCAGCTTACGAGTAAGAGGGAGAACCGGGGAGCTGTTTTTT.

The chain has TRBV3-1 and TRBJ2-7; D is uncertain. This CDR3 has 11 residues. The V end lost 3 bases, the J end lost 5 bases, and 5 bases lay between the germline ends. Germline V CDR1 and CDR2: LGHDT, YNNKEL (reference sequence). Here the CDR3 DNA reads TGTGCCAGCAGCCATCTCGACGAGCAGTACTTC. This encodes CASSHLDEQYF.

The rearrangement joins TRBV20-1 to TRBJ2-7, with TRBD1 identical over 9 bases. The length of the CDR3 is 16 residues. Germline trimming cut 4 bases from V and 3 bases from J; bases unmatched to any gene: 13. The germline CDR1 and CDR2 sequences are DFQATT and SNEGSKA (reference sequence). The CDR3 protein is CSATDRRRQGDYEQYF. CDR3 in DNA: TGCAGTGCTACGGATCGAAGGAGACAGGGGGACTACGAGCAGTACTTC.

This clonotype was picked up many times. V gene TRBV2 combines with J gene TRBJ2-6; D gene ambiguous. Between the trimmed V and J ends, which lost 4 bases and 0 bases, there was a span of 10 bases. CDR3 size: 16 residues. CDR1 is SNHLY, CDR2 FYNNEI, per germline. This CDR3 is CASSARTHSGANVLTF. CDR3 nucleotides: TGTGCCAGCAGTGCGAGGACCCACTCTGGGGCCAACGTCCTGACTTTC.

The V gene is TRBV20-1, the J gene TRBJ2-7, with D perhaps TRBD2 (5 bases). The germline CDR1 and CDR2 sequences are DFQATT and SNEGSKA (reference sequence). CDR3 size: 12 residues. V shed 3 bases and J shed 2 bases, with 8 bases lying between them. CDR3: CSASTSTYEQYF. The CDR3 region has the DNA TGCAGTGCTAGCACTAGTACCTACGAGCAGTACTTC.

The genes are TRBV15 and TRBJ2-1; maybe TRBD2 (6 bases). The V and J ends lost 6 bases and 8 bases respectively, with 14 bases between them. The germline V gene has CDR1 LNHNV and CDR2 YYDKDF (reference sequence). This CDR3 comprises 13 residues. CDR3 residues: CATSPGAWDEQFF. The DNA for the CDR3 is TGTGCCACCAGTCCGGGAGCCTGGGATGAGCAGTTCTTC.

The rearrangement uses TRBV20-1 and TRBJ2-3; D is possibly TRBD1 (7 bases). The germline gives CDR1 DFQATT, CDR2 SNEGSKA (reference sequence). Trimming removed 0 bases at V and 0 bases at J, with 13 bases between. CDR3 length: 16 residues. Here the CDR3 DNA reads TGCAGTGCTAGAGATCGGGGGACAGAGAGCACAGATACGCAGTATTTT. Translation gives CSARDRGTESTDTQYF.

This clonotype was observed a few times. The chain joins TRBV20-1 to TRBJ2-1; tentative D call: TRBD1 (7 bases). Trimming took off 3 bases at V and 7 bases at J, with 13 bases between the two ends. The CDR3 is made up of 13 amino acids. Germline-derived CDR1 and CDR2 are DFQATT and SNEGSKA (reference sequence). The CDR3 DNA follows: TGCAGTGCTAGTTCAGGGGGGATAAATGAGCAGTTCTTC. Protein product: CSASSGGINEQFF.

V and J are TRBV27 and TRBJ2-1; 8 bases line up with TRBD2. Germline loops: CDR1 MNHEY, CDR2 SMNVEV (reference sequence). Trimming cost V 3 bases and J 0 bases; bases outside gene matches: 4. This CDR3 is 16 amino acids long. The CDR3 nucleotides are TGTGCCAGCAGTTTCACAGCGGGAGTCTCCTACAATGAGCAGTTCTTC. Its protein is CASSFTAGVSYNEQFF.

Written as DNA, the CDR3 is TGTGCCAGCAGCTTAGCGCATCGGGCTATCACAGATACGCAGTATTTT. It translates to CASSLAHRAITDTQYF. The rearrangement joins TRBV11-2 to TRBJ2-3; no clear D. The germline V and J ends were trimmed by 1 base and 2 bases, with 13 bases remaining between them. The V gene's germline CDR1 is SGHAT and CDR2 FQNNGV. This CDR3 comprises 16 residues. The variable domain in full, completed from reference TRBV11-2 and TRBJ2-3, reads EAGVAQSPRYKIIEKRQSVAFWCNPISGHATLYWYQQILGQGPKLLIQFQNNGVVDDSQLPKDRFSAERLKGVDSTLKIQPAKLEDSAVYLCASSLAHRAITDTQYFGPGTRLTVL.

This clonotype was detected ten times or more. The chain links TRBV20-1 to TRBJ2-2, with D perhaps being TRBD1 or TRBD2 (5 bases each). Trimming left V 6 bases short and J 6 bases short, with 17 bases between. This CDR3 comprises 14 residues. The germline gives CDR1 DFQATT, CDR2 SNEGSKA (reference sequence). The CDR3 region is CSARRDHRPGELFF. DNA for the CDR3: TGCAGTGCAAGAAGGGACCATCGTCCCGGGGAGCTGTTTTTT.

The CDR3 here is CASSPRGGRDTEAFF. DNA of the CDR3: TGTGCCAGCTCCCCTCGAGGGGGTCGAGACACTGAAGCTTTCTTT. The genes are TRBV18 and TRBJ1-1, with D tentatively TRBD1 (6 bases). This CDR3 contains 15 residues. From germline, CDR1 is KGHSH and CDR2 LQKENI. Trimming took 6 bases from V and 3 from J, leaving 17 bases between them.